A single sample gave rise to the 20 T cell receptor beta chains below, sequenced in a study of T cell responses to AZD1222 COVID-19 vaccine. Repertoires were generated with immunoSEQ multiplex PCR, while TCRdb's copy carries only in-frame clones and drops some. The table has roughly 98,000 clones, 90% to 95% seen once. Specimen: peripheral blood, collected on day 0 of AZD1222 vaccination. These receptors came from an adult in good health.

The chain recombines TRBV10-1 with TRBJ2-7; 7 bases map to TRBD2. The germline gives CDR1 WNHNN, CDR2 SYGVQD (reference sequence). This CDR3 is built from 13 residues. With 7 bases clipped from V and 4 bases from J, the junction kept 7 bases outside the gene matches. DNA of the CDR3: TGCGCCAGCAATATGCGGGAGCCATACGAGCAGTACTTC. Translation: CASNMREPYEQYF.

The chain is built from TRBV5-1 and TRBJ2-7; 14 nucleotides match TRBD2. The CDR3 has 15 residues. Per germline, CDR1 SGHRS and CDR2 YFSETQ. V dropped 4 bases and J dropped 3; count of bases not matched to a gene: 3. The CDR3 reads CASSTGLAGGYEQYF. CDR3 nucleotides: TGCGCCAGCAGCACAGGACTAGCGGGGGGCTACGAGCAGTACTTC.

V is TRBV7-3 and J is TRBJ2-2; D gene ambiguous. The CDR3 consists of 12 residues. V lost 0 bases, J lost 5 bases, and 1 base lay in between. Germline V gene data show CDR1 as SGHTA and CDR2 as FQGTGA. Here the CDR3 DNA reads TGTGCCAGCAGCTTAACGACCGGGGAGCTGTTTTTT. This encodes CASSLTTGELFF.

The CDR3 DNA sequence: TGCAGCGCCCTTAGCGGGGGGGCTTACGAGCAGTACTTC. It yields the protein CSALSGGAYEQYF. The chain links TRBV29-1 to TRBJ2-7, with 11 bases lining up with TRBD2. The CDR3 loop spans 13 amino acids. Germline-derived CDR1 and CDR2 are SQVTM and ANQGSEA. V shed 7 bases and J 4 bases; nucleotides not matched to a gene: 6.

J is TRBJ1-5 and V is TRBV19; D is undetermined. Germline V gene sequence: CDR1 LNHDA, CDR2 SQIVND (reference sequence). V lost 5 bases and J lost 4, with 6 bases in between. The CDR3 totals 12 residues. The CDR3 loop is CASSFSNQPQHF. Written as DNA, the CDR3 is TGTGCCAGTAGTTTCTCAAATCAGCCCCAGCATTTT. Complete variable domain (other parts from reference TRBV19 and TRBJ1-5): DGGITQSPKYLFRKEGQNVTLSCEQNLNHDAMYWYRQDPGQGLRLIYYSQIVNDFQKGDIAEGYSVSREKKESFPLTVTSAQKNPTAFYLCASSFSNQPQHFGDGTRLSIL.

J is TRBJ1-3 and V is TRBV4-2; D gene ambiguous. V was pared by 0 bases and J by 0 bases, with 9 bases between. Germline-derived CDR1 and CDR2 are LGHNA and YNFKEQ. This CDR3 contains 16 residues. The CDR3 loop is CASSQDRAYSGNTIYF. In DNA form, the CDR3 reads TGTGCCAGCAGCCAAGACCGGGCTTACTCTGGAAACACCATATATTTT.

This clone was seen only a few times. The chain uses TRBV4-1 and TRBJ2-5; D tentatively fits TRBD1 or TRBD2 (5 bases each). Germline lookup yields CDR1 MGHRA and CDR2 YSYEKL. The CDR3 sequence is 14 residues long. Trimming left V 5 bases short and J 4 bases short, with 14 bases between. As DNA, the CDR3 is TGCGCCAGCAGCTGGGGTCGGGGCGGAGAGACCCAGTACTTC. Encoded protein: CASSWGRGGETQYF.

The CDR3 sequence is CASSGAERTDTQYF. The CDR3 DNA sequence: TGTGCCAGCTCGGGAGCGGAGCGCACAGATACGCAGTATTTT. This chain joins TRBV18 and TRBJ2-3; D is possibly TRBD2 (5 bases). V dropped 6 bases and J dropped 1 base, with 11 bases sitting between them. The CDR3 length is 14 residues. The germline CDR1 and CDR2 sequences are KGHSH and LQKENI.

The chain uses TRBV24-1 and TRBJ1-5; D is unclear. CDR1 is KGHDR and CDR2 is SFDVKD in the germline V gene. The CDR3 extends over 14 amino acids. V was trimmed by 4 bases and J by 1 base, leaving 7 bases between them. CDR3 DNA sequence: TGTGCCACCAGTGACTCGGACAGCAATCAGCCCCAGCATTTT. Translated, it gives CATSDSDSNQPQHF.

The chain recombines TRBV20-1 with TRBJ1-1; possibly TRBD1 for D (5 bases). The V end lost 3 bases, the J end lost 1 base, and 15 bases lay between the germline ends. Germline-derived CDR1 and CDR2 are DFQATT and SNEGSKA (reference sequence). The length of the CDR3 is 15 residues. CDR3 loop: CSASDAGQSNTEAFF. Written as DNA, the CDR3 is TGCAGTGCTAGTGATGCGGGGCAGTCGAACACTGAAGCTTTCTTT.

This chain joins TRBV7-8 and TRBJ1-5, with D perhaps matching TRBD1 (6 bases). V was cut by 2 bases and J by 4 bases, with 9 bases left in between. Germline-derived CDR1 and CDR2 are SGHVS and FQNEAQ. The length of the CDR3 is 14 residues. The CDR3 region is CASSLQGFNQPQHF. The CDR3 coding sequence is TGTGCCAGCAGCTTACAGGGGTTTAATCAGCCCCAGCATTTT.

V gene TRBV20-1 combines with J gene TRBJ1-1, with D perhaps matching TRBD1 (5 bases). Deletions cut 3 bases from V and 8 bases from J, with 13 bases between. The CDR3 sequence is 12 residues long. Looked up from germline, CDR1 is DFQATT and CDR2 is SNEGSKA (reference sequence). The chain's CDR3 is CSASPTGDEAFF. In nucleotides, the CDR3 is TGCAGTGCTAGTCCGACTGGGGACGAAGCTTTCTTT.

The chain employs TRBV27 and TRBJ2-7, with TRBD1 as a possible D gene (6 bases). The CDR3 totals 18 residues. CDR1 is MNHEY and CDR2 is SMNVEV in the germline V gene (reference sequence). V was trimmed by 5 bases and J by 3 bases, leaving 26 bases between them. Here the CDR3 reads CASSQHLSDRWKYYEQYF. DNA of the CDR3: TGTGCCAGCAGTCAACACCTATCCGACAGGTGGAAGTACTACGAGCAGTACTTC.

The DNA for the CDR3 is TGTGCCACCAGCAGCAATTCGGGACAGAGCAATCAGCCCCAGCATTTT. Translated, it gives CATSSNSGQSNQPQHF. The chain employs TRBV15 and TRBJ1-5; 7 nucleotides line up with TRBD1. This CDR3 has 16 residues. Germline V CDR1 and CDR2: LNHNV, YYDKDF (reference sequence). Trimming took 3 bases from V and 1 from J; bases not matched to a gene: 6.

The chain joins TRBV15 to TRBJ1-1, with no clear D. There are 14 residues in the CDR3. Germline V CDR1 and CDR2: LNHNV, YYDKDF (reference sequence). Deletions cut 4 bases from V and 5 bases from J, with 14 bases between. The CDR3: CATSTPLGGTEAFF. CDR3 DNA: TGTGCCACCAGCACCCCATTAGGCGGGACTGAAGCTTTCTTT.

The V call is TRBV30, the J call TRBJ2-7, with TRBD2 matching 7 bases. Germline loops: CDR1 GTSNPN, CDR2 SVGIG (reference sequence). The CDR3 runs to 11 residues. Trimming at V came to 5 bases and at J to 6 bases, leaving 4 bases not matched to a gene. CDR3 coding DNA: TGTGCCTGGTCGGGGGAGGGCGAGCAGTACTTC. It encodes CAWSGEGEQYF.

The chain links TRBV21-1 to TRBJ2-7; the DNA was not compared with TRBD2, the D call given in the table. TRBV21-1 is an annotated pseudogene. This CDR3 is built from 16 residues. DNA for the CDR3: TGTGCCAGCAGCAAATGGCTAGTTCCGAAAGCCTACGAGCAGTACTTC. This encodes CASSKWLVPKAYEQYF.

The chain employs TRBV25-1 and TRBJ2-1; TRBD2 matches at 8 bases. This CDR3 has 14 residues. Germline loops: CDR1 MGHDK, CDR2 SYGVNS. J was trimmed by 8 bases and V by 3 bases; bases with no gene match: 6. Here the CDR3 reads CASSDPGGTDEQFF. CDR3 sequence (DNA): TGTGCCAGCAGTGATCCGGGAGGGACCGATGAGCAGTTCTTC.

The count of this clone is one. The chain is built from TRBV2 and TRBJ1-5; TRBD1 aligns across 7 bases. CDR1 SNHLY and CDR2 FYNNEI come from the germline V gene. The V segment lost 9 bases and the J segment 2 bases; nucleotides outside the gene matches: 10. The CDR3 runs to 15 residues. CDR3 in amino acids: CASARDQGGNQPQHF. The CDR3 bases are TGTGCCAGTGCCCGTGACCAGGGGGGCAATCAGCCCCAGCATTTT. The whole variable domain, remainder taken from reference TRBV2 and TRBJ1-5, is EPEVTQTPSHQVTQMGQEVILRCVPISNHLYFYWYRQILGQKVEFLVSFYNNEISEKSEIFDDQFSVERPDGSNFTLKIRSTKLEDSAMYFCASARDQGGNQPQHFGDGTRLSIL.

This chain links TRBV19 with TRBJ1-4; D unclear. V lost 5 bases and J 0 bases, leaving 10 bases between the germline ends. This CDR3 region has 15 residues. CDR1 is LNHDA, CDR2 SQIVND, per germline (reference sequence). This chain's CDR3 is CASSSQGTTNEKLFF. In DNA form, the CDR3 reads TGTGCCAGTAGTTCCCAAGGGACAACTAATGAAAAACTGTTTTTT.